These T cell receptor beta chains were read from a single sample in a study of T cells in Graves' hyperthyroidism and ophthalmopathy. TCRdb reprocessed the multiplex PCR reads with MiXCR, giving one entry per CDR3 protein. The sample shows about 360,000 distinct CDR3 sequences, about 13% of them seen only once. The sequencing sample was made of blood. The receptor source for this set is a woman aged 18-35 years with Graves' hyperthyroidism. CDR3s include the opening cysteine and the closing phenylalanine or tryptophan.

v_call cdr3_aa
TRBV28 CASNMGNYEQYF
TRBV29-1 CSVVGTSGGTDTQYF
TRBV6-2/TRBV6-3 CASSYVASGNSIQYF
TRBV28 CASSLSGQGTYNEQFF
TRBV5-1 CASSNTGGAAEAFF
TRBV30 CAWSTQENQPQHF
TRBV5-1 CASSLEVAMNTEAFF
TRBV2 CASNGDANTEAFF
TRBV28 CASSEGQSSGNTIYF
TRBV7-3 CASSYTGTTNTEAFF
TRBV6-5 CASSYVTARTDTQYF
TRBV28 CASSLISEGYTF
TRBV6-2/TRBV6-3 CASSYRGQLRFSYEQYF
TRBV28 CASRRGSSYNEQFF
TRBV20-1 CSAVQKYQETQYF
TRBV12-3/TRBV12-4 CASSFWTSSGRSLFF
TRBV7-3 CASSSHPQGRASTGELFF
TRBV7-2 CASSLIGGRSNSPLHF
TRBV29-1 CSVDPSGVTEAFF
TRBV11-3 CASSSGQRDDTGELFF
TRBV20-1 CSAMLPQVLETGELFF
TRBV6-1 CASSVGGGYTF
TRBV14 CASSSSDRSSYEQYF
TRBV7-8 CASSRQGDNSPLHF
TRBV6-6 CASSYSFNAGTSNEQFF
TRBV20-1 CSTKRDGRANSPLHF
TRBV7-9 CASSLGSGTYNEQFF
TRBV4-1 CASSFRTGSTEAFF
TRBV29-1 CSVERSGANTGELFF
TRBV7-6 CASSLIQGGTDTQYF
TRBV7-8 CASSKRGQGARGYTF
TRBV7-9 CASSTPGQGTEAFF
TRBV12-3/TRBV12-4 CASSLGEMLRAGDYEQYF
TRBV3-1 CASSQEREGDTQYF
TRBV12-3/TRBV12-4 CASSRSGQGAFYGYTF
TRBV7-9 CASSPDGPGELFF
TRBV5-5 CASKDSDSNQPQHF
TRBV11-2 CASSLFDENIQYF
TRBV6-1 CASRRTGFGQPQHF
TRBV6-4 CASSDTGTGYTF
TRBV7-8 CASKTAGGPGELFF
TRBV9 CASSGFHRDETQYF
TRBV14 CASSPRTDSGNTIYF
TRBV5-5 CASSGGAMRNTEAFF
TRBV2 CASSVGTGSYEQYF
TRBV20-1 CSAGIGTGVAGYTF
TRBV20-1 CSANRDRGPNEQFF
TRBV7-6 CASSLSPSRAYEQYF
TRBV11-2 CASSFRRWGTQYF
TRBV11-2 CASSLVGTGPYEQYF